This T cell receptor beta chain was profiled in a study of post-analysis software for immune sequencing data. Turning to the study itself: Relapsing-remitting, secondary progressive and progressive-relapsing forms made up the multiple sclerosis disease courses.

Comment on this clonotype: Its specificity is not known.

Overall study results and limits: The study found TRBV5-6, TRBV5-1 and TRBV20-1 among five TRBV segments more frequent in patients than controls. Samples made in the same batch grouped tightly together by F measure. In multiple sclerosis, normalized Chao1 diversity was significantly below that of controls.

TCR beta cDNA libraries had unique molecular identifiers. TCRdb redid the calling of the PCR reads with MiXCR, one entry per CDR3 protein. Altogether 500,000 to 600,000 distinct CDR3 sequences are present, roughly 47% being singletons, with the ten largest covering over 1.5%. CDR3 length equals 11 residues. In germline, CDR1 is MNHEY, CDR2 SMNVEV (reference sequence). Sequencing used blood. This clonotype was sampled from a girl aged 10-17 years with multiple sclerosis. The chain has TRBV27 and TRBJ2-4; the D is unclear. The J call may be wrong; the DNA end is better matched by TRBJ2-7. CDR3 region: CASGRLYEQYF. As DNA, the CDR3 is TGTGCCAGCGGACGGCTTTACGAGCAGTACTTC.